This entry is about one TCR beta chain. The sample holds many counts of this clonotype. Its cognate antigen has yet to be identified. No quality values exist for individual bases; no much larger clone is one base distant. Relative to germline, V is 3 bases shorter and J is 13 bases shorter, with 13 bases between their ends. The CDR3 sequence holds 12 residues, the cysteine and phenylalanine included. Only the CDR3 portion is preserved as DNA: 36 bases, with reading frame beginning at the first base. Reading the germline V gene (reference sequence) gives CDR1 GTSNPN and CDR2 SVGIG. Each patient had bone marrow sampled at the time of active disease. Isolation of bone marrow mononuclear cells was performed by Ficoll-Hypaque density gradient centrifugation. To remove myeloma plasma cells, the cells were labeled with CD138 magnetic microbeads on a MACS separator, and CD138-negative cells were then collected by negative selection. Flow cytometry on an Attune NxT with CD138 antibodies was used to check the purity of the isolated cells. TRIzol reagent was used to extract total RNA, which was then quantified with a NanoDrop spectrophotometer. Paired RNA-seq and IR-seq were performed on each patient's CD138-negative bone marrow sample.

TCR libraries were built from 400 ng RNA with the Immunoverse kit, using molecular barcoded adaptors covering alpha/delta and beta/gamma chains. The same RNA used for transcriptome sequencing was used for TCR library preparation. Sequencing of the TCR libraries was done on an Illumina HiSeq 4000 with 2 x 150 cycles. The published analysis was carried out like this. MiXCR aligned TCR reads to human V, D, J and C references and assembled the aligned reads into CDR3 clonotypes, with quality filtering and error correction included. The tcR package in R was used to analyze clonotype counts and gene usage diversity. Raw mapping reads were checked after the RNA-seq reads had been mapped by STAR aligner version 2.5.3a onto the human GRCh37 genome. To test how sequencing depth affected the clonotypes detected, IR-seq fastq files were randomly downsampled with Seqtk 1.3. The raw public reads went through TCRdb reprocessing: fastp at Q25, MiXCR clone calling, in-frame beta chains kept. Each CDR3 protein gets just one entry, which takes the most common genes and DNA from the rows behind it. The V and J calls were not made by the authors but by TCRdb's processing. The sample profile shows over 90,000 distinct CDR3 sequences; approximately 21% of them were found once. The leading ten clones occupy more than 9.5% of the sample.

The entry originates in a study of read filtering for tumor transcriptome and immune sequencing (TCRdb year 2020). For the wider study: Of the patients in the cohort, under 20 were male and 14 to 15 were female, and their mean age was about 68 years, with a range of about 40 to 85. Using the same bone marrow samples, the study ran both targeted immune repertoire sequencing and bulk whole-transcriptome sequencing and then compared the TCR repertoires from each method. One of the main goals was to work out a read-filtering strategy for immune repertoire data, in particular whether clonotypes backed by only a single read should be removed. Under revised international staging, roughly 8 patients fell into R-ISS I, approximately 15 into R-ISS II and 7 into R-ISS III. After DNase treatment, whole-transcriptome libraries were prepared using the TruSeq RNA Access Library Prep Kit. TCR-region mapped reads per sample ranged from about 4 to 11 million with IR-seq versus only 85 to 1273 with RNA-seq. On the study overall, not on this receptor specifically: Compared with RNA-seq, IR-seq captured clonotypes at much higher depth and more reliably, and a smaller IR-seq throughput was enough to identify most shared clonotypes. In IR-seq, single-read clonotypes were 80% to 90% of clonotypes but 3% to 4% of total reads; in RNA-seq they were around 75% of clonotypes and roughly 42% of reads. The sorted CD138-negative fraction was not purified T cells but a mixed bone marrow immune population. The correlation between IR-seq and RNA-seq shared clonotype proportions was increased by removal of single-read clonotypes.

The receptor was isolated from a donor over 35 with multiple myeloma. Sequencing was carried out using a population of CD138-negative cells sorted from bone marrow. The cell subset or site label, read with the paper, signifies: bone marrow mononuclear cells depleted of CD138+ plasma/myeloma cells by negative magnetic selection. The sequence is built from TRBV30 and TRBJ1-6, with no confident D gene call. The DNA is as follows: TGTGCCTGGAGGAGACTGGACCGGCCCCTCCACTTT. It encodes CAWRRLDRPLHF.